The 18 T cell receptor beta chains reported below all come from one sample, sequenced in a study of Ad26.COV2.S vaccination and SARS-CoV-2 variants. Treatment denoted: about 20 received Ad26.COV2.S at low or high dose, single or two shots; a few received placebo; per-sample allocation not given. Repertoires come from day 63 after the first vaccine or placebo injection. Sequencing used immunoSEQ multiplex PCR; TCRdb keeps in-frame clones, though not all of them. The data show about half a million clones, with approximately 90% seen just once and around 1.8% held by the top ten. The source material was peripheral blood, sampled in a trial of Ad26.COV2.S vaccine versus placebo. These receptors originate from a person between 18 and 60 years old who received the Ad26.COV2.S COVID-19 vaccine or a placebo.

This sequence joins TRBV4-2 and TRBJ2-5, with 7 bases fitting TRBD1. The CDR3 has 15 residues. The junction had 3 bases not matched to a gene; V was cut back by 0 bases and J by 2 bases. Germline V gives CDR1 LGHNA, CDR2 YNFKEQ. CDR3 in amino acids: CASSQDEQGQETQYF. CDR3 coding DNA: TGTGCCAGCAGCCAAGATGAACAGGGGCAAGAGACCCAGTACTTC.

The chain recombines TRBV6-5 with TRBJ1-4, with D tentatively TRBD1 (6 bases). Germline-derived CDR1 and CDR2 are MNHEY and SVGAGI. The ends were cut back, 4 bases at V and 11 bases at J, with 17 bases in the middle. The CDR3 runs 14 residues. The CDR3 coding sequence is TGTGCCAGCAGTTCGACAGGATTTGTGGAGAAACTGTTTTTT. Translated, it gives CASSSTGFVEKLFF.

A single count supports this clone. The J gene is TRBJ1-5, the V gene TRBV19; D ambiguous. Trimming cost V 4 bases and J 0 bases, with 10 bases left between them. The CDR3 spans 15 residues. The germline V gene has CDR1 LNHDA and CDR2 SQIVND (reference sequence). As DNA, the CDR3 is TGTGCCAGTAGTACGGCGGCGTATAGCAATCAGCCCCAGCATTTT. Translating gives CASSTAAYSNQPQHF.

This chain joins TRBV25-1 and TRBJ1-5; 9 positions agree with TRBD1. With V trimmed by 1 base and J by 4 bases, 2 bases remained unmatched. Germline V gene sequence: CDR1 MGHDK, CDR2 SYGVNS. The CDR3 is 15 amino acids. The CDR3 DNA sequence: TGTGCCAGCAGTGAATCGGACAGGGGTAATCAGCCCCAGCATTTT. It codes for CASSESDRGNQPQHF. The full variable domain, rest sourced from reference TRBV25-1 and TRBJ1-5, is EADIYQTPRYLVIGTGKKITLECSQTMGHDKMYWYQQDPGMELHLIHYSYGVNSTEKGDLSSESTVSRIRTEHFPLTLESARPSHTSQYLCASSESDRGNQPQHFGDGTRLSIL.

The table lists this clone with a count of one. This chain uses TRBV7-6 with TRBJ2-2; possibly TRBD1 or TRBD2 for D (5 bases each). V gave up 1 base and J gave up 0 bases, with 9 bases separating them. There are 16 residues in the CDR3. The germline V gene has CDR1 SGHVS and CDR2 FNYEAQ. CDR3 DNA: TGTGCCAGCAGCTTAGGGGACGGGACGAACACCGGGGAGCTGTTTTTT. This sequence encodes CASSLGDGTNTGELFF.

This clone was counted once. The CDR3 does not close with the conserved phenylalanine or tryptophan, likely indicating a read error. It is unclear where the CDR3 begins or ends on the DNA, so no DNA is shown, and the CDR3 is as TCRdb lists it. The chain couples TRBV7-2 to TRBJ2-7. Germline lookup yields CDR1 SGHTA and CDR2 FQGNSA. The CDR3 is 14 residues long, counting both termini. The CDR3: CASSSLPQGVIGFL.

V usage is TRBV29-1 and J usage is TRBJ1-2; 7 nucleotides align to TRBD1. The CDR3 has 13 residues. V shed 4 bases and J 3 bases; nucleotides not matched to a gene: 5. The germline V gene has CDR1 SQVTM and CDR2 ANQGSEA. The CDR3 coding sequence is TGCAGCGTTGCACAGGGGTCCTACTATGGCTACACCTTC. Amino acid sequence: CSVAQGSYYGYTF.

V and J are TRBV29-1 and TRBJ1-2, with 8 nucleotides matching TRBD1. V lost 3 bases to trimming and J lost 7 bases; unmatched junction nucleotides: 10. This CDR3 spans 14 amino acids. Per germline, CDR1 SQVTM and CDR2 ANQGSEA. The CDR3 region has the DNA TGCAGCGTTGAGTCCCCGGACAGGGAGGTTGGCTACACCTTC. Protein product: CSVESPDREVGYTF.

The rearrangement links TRBV9 to TRBJ1-2, with 7 positions matching TRBD1. The CDR3 is made up of 14 amino acids. Germline V gene lookup returns CDR1 SGDLS and CDR2 YYNGEE. After removal of 4 bases from V and 8 bases from J, the junction contained 11 bases not matched to a gene. CDR3 sequence reads: CASSSRQGRKGYTF. CDR3 coding DNA: TGTGCCAGCAGCTCACGACAGGGCAGAAAAGGCTACACCTTC.

The chain is built from TRBV5-1 and TRBJ2-5, with D tentatively TRBD1 (5 bases). Germline V gives CDR1 SGHRS, CDR2 YFSETQ. Trimming pared 0 bases from V and 1 base from J, leaving 7 bases between. This CDR3 is built from 14 residues. The CDR3 sequence is CASSLGQPQETQYF. Here the CDR3 DNA reads TGCGCCAGCAGCTTGGGACAGCCCCAAGAGACCCAGTACTTC.

J is TRBJ2-5 and V is TRBV9; D might be TRBD2 (6 bases). Trimming left V 4 bases short and J 5 bases short, with 18 bases between. Germline assignment: CDR1 SGDLS and CDR2 YYNGEE. The CDR3 has 15 amino acids. The CDR3 sequence: CASSQRAGWGETQYF. The CDR3, as DNA: TGTGCCAGCAGCCAGAGGGCGGGGTGGGGGGAGACCCAGTACTTC.

This CDR3 reads CASSQRDRGYEQYF. The CDR3 nucleotides are TGTGCCAGCAGCCAGAGGGACCGTGGCTACGAGCAGTACTTC. V gene TRBV5-4 combines with J gene TRBJ2-7; D might be TRBD1 or TRBD2, each matching 5 bases. There are 14 residues in the CDR3. Germline CDR1 reads SGHNT; CDR2 reads YYREEE (reference sequence). The V end lost 4 bases, the J end lost 3 bases, and 14 bases lay between the germline ends.

This chain uses TRBV7-2 with TRBJ1-4, with D tentatively TRBD1 (5 bases). Trimming removed 5 bases from V and 0 bases from J, with 19 bases in between. Germline lookup yields CDR1 SGHTA and CDR2 FQGNSA. The CDR3 is made up of 18 amino acids. The CDR3 coding sequence is TGTGCCAGCAGCCTTATGGGGCCAGGAACTGCAACTAATGAAAAACTGTTTTTT. Its translation is CASSLMGPGTATNEKLFF.

This clone has only a few counts. V and J are TRBV2 and TRBJ1-1, with D maybe TRBD1 (5 bases). CDR1 and CDR2 from the germline V gene are SNHLY and FYNNEI. Trimming cost V 6 bases and J 4 bases, with 18 bases left between them. This CDR3 spans 15 amino acids. Written as DNA, the CDR3 is TGTGCCAGCAGCGGCGTCGCAGGGAGGGGCACTGAAGCTTTCTTT. Translation gives CASSGVAGRGTEAFF.

The chain links TRBV27 to TRBJ2-7; possibly TRBD2 for D (5 bases). The germline V gene encodes CDR1 MNHEY and CDR2 SMNVEV (reference sequence). V lost 7 bases and J lost 3, with 13 bases in between. The CDR3 has 13 residues. CDR3 region: CASNPGMGYEQYF. CDR3 DNA: TGTGCCAGCAATCCGGGGATGGGCTACGAGCAGTACTTC.

For this clone: Other DNA sequences in the same sample also yield this CDR3. The chain links TRBV18 to TRBJ2-7; D call uncertain. Germline-derived CDR1 and CDR2 are KGHSH and LQKENI. The CDR3 contains 12 residues. V was cut by 3 bases and J by 0 bases, with 3 bases left in between. The CDR3 DNA sequence: TGTGCCAGCTCACCCTCCTCCTACGAGCAGTACTTC. Translation gives CASSPSSYEQYF.

The chain joins TRBV7-9 to TRBJ1-2, with D maybe TRBD1 (5 bases). The CDR3 has 13 amino acids. Germline loops: CDR1 SEHNR, CDR2 FQNEAQ (reference sequence). V was trimmed by 2 bases and J by 3 bases, leaving 7 bases between them. CDR3 residues: CASSLQGDYGYTF. In DNA form, the CDR3 reads TGTGCCAGCAGCTTACAGGGCGACTATGGCTACACCTTC.

This chain uses TRBV5-1 with TRBJ2-1, with TRBD2 matching over 9 bases. The germline CDR1 and CDR2 sequences are SGHRS and YFSETQ. The CDR3 spans 15 residues. Unmatched junction bases numbered 11, after V lost 4 bases and J lost 9 bases. CDR3 bases: TGCGCCAGCAGCCCTCCCGGGACTAGCAGGGGTGAGCAGTTCTTC. Amino acids: CASSPPGTSRGEQFF.